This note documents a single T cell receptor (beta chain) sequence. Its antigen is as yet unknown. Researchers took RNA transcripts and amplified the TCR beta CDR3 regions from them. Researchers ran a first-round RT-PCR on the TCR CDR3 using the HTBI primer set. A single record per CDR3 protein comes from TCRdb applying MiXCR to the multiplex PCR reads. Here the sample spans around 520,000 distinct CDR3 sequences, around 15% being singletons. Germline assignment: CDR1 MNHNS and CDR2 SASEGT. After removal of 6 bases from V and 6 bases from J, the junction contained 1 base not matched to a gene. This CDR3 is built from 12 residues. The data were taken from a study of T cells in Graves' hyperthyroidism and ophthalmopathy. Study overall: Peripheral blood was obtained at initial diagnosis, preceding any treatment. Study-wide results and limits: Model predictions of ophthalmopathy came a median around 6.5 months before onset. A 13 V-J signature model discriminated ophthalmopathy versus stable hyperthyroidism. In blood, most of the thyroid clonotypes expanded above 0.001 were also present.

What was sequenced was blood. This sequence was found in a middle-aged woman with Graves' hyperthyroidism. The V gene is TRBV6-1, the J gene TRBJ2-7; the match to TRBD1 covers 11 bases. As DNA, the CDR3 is TGTGCCAGCAGCGGACAGGGGGCCGAGCAGTACTTC. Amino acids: CASSGQGAEQYF.